These 5 T cell receptor beta chains came from one sample sequenced in a study of CD8+ T cells in alopecia areata. Investigators isolated RNA and reverse transcribed it into cDNA to act as the sequencing template. Libraries were prepared by immunoSEQ multiplex PCR; TCRdb keeps only in-frame clonotypes and omits some of them. This sample has approximately 150,000 clones, with 85% to 90% found just once. The starting material was CD8+ T cells sorted from blood, obtained at week 0. The receptors were gathered from a human donor with alopecia areata.

The chain carries TRBV5-1 and TRBJ1-5; D remains ambiguous. CDR3 length: 15 amino acids. Trimming cost V 0 bases and J 1 base, with 8 bases left between them. The germline V gene encodes CDR1 SGHRS and CDR2 YFSETQ. CDR3 loop: CASSLGTGSNQPQHF. CDR3 in DNA: TGCGCCAGCAGCTTGGGGACGGGGAGCAATCAGCCCCAGCATTTT. Looking up the rest from reference TRBV5-1 and TRBJ1-5 gives the full variable domain: KAGVTQTPRYLIKTRGQQVTLSCSPISGHRSVSWYQQTPGQGLQFLFEYFSETQRNKGNFPGRFSGRQFSNSRSEMNVSTLELGDSALYLCASSLGTGSNQPQHFGDGTRLSIL.

The V call is TRBV4-1, the J call TRBJ1-5, with D perhaps TRBD1 (5 bases). V was trimmed by 0 bases and J by 7 bases, leaving 13 bases between them. Per germline, CDR1 MGHRA and CDR2 YSYEKL. The CDR3 sequence is 15 residues long. The CDR3 DNA is TGCGCCAGCAGCCAAGATCGAGGGCAGGGACAGCCCCAGCATTTT. Its protein product is CASSQDRGQGQPQHF.

The chain employs TRBV13 and TRBJ2-1, with 7 bases lining up with TRBD2. This CDR3 comprises 15 residues. V trimming: 3 bases; J trimming: 7 bases; junction bases outside the gene matches: 9. CDR1 and CDR2 (germline): PRHDT, FYEKMQ (reference sequence). DNA for the CDR3: TGTGCCAGCAGCTTTCTTGACTCCGGGGGGAATGAGCAGTTCTTC. This encodes CASSFLDSGGNEQFF.

The chain recombines TRBV7-6 with TRBJ2-3, with D tentatively TRBD2 (6 bases). The CDR3 has 15 amino acids. The V gene lost 3 bases and the J gene lost 0 bases, with 10 bases spanning the gap. The V gene's germline CDR1 is SGHVS and CDR2 FNYEAQ. The CDR3 DNA sequence: TGTGCCAGCAGCTTTGCCAGCGGGAGCACAGATACGCAGTATTTT. It translates to CASSFASGSTDTQYF.

The chain employs TRBV21-1 and TRBJ2-5; the table's TRBD1 call for D was not verified on the DNA. TRBV21-1 is shown as a pseudogene. The CDR3 has 15 amino acids. The CDR3 region is CASSPAQGLAETQYF. DNA for the CDR3: TGTGCCAGCAGCCCTGCACAGGGGCTTGCGGAGACCCAGTACTTC.